What follows are 19 T cell receptor beta chains derived from one specimen sequenced in a study of a mutant IDH1 vaccine in newly diagnosed glioma. Time point described: week 35, safety follow-up. Vaccinated patients received 300 ug of mutant IDH1 20-mer peptide per dose, with topical imiquimod. Assay used: immunoSEQ multiplex PCR; TCRdb lists only in-frame clones, some missing. The sample carries fewer than 35,000 clones, more than 75% recorded once. For these TCRs, the target antigens are not known. The source material was PBMCs, sampled from a glioma patient whose treatment included an IDH1 peptide vaccine. These receptors originate from a man younger than 45 with glioma.

The chain carries TRBV11-2 and TRBJ2-7, with 7 bases that match TRBD1. The germline gives CDR1 SGHAT, CDR2 FQNNGV. This CDR3 comprises 13 residues. The trim removed 2 bases at V and 3 bases at J, leaving 1 base unmatched. CDR3 sequence: CASSLNRGYEQYF. CDR3 DNA: TGTGCCAGCAGCTTAAACAGGGGCTACGAGCAGTACTTC.

The V gene is TRBV18, the J gene TRBJ2-7; possibly TRBD1 for D (6 bases). The CDR3 loop spans 13 amino acids. Germline V gene lookup returns CDR1 KGHSH and CDR2 LQKENI. The germline V and J ends were trimmed by 5 bases and 2 bases, with 10 bases remaining between them. CDR3 nucleotide sequence: TGTGCCAGCTCAGGGGGCAGGGCCTACGAGCAGTACTTC. Amino acids: CASSGGRAYEQYF. Supplemented by reference TRBV18 and TRBJ2-7, the full variable domain reads NAGVMQNPRHLVRRRGQEARLRCSPMKGHSHVYWYRQLPEEGLKFMVYLQKENIIDESGMPKERFSAEFPKEGPSILRIQQVVRGDSAAYFCASSGGRAYEQYFGPGTRLTVT.

The chain carries TRBV30 and TRBJ2-5, with D possibly TRBD1 on 6 matching bases. V lost 0 bases, J lost 5 bases, and 13 bases lay in between. CDR1 is GTSNPN, CDR2 SVGIG, per germline (reference sequence). The CDR3 contains 14 residues. This chain's CDR3 is CAWSVIQGRETQYF. The CDR3 nucleotides are TGTGCCTGGAGTGTAATACAGGGTCGGGAGACCCAGTACTTC.

The chain links TRBV7-2 to TRBJ2-1; D unresolved. Trimming pared 2 bases from V and 4 bases from J, leaving 9 bases between. The CDR3 extends over 14 amino acids. Germline-derived CDR1 and CDR2 are SGHTA and FQGNSA. The CDR3 sequence is CASSLLGPYNEQFF. The CDR3 nucleotides read TGTGCCAGCAGCTTACTAGGCCCATACAATGAGCAGTTCTTC.

This chain connects TRBV7-8 to TRBJ1-5; no definite D call. This CDR3 region has 14 residues. Germline CDR1 is SGHVS and CDR2 is FQNEAQ. V was shortened by 5 bases and J by 3 bases, with 11 bases between the two germline ends. As DNA, the CDR3 is TGTGCCAGCAGCCCGGACGGTTCCAATCAGCCCCAGCATTTT. Protein sequence: CASSPDGSNQPQHF.

V is TRBV5-4 and J is TRBJ1-2; TRBD1 aligns across 8 bases. Trimming removed 4 bases from V and 4 bases from J; junction bases left unmatched: 6. CDR3 length equals 14 residues. The germline gives CDR1 SGHNT, CDR2 YYREEE (reference sequence). DNA for the CDR3: TGTGCCAGCAGCCTGGACAGGGACGCCTATGGCTACACCTTC. Translating gives CASSLDRDAYGYTF.

The V call is TRBV9, the J call TRBJ1-1; D may be TRBD1 (6 bases). This CDR3 contains 16 residues. Trimming removed 3 bases at V and 0 bases at J, with 15 bases between. Germline V gene data show CDR1 as SGDLS and CDR2 as YYNGEE. In nucleotides, the CDR3 is TGTGCCAGCAGCGAGCATCTACAGGGCGTGAACACTGAAGCTTTCTTT. This codes for CASSEHLQGVNTEAFF.

V gene TRBV27 combines with J gene TRBJ2-7, with 7 bases matching TRBD2. V gave up 6 bases and J gave up 2 bases; unmatched junction bases: 10. This CDR3 spans 15 amino acids. CDR1 and CDR2 from the germline V gene are MNHEY and SMNVEV (reference sequence). The CDR3 is CASSWGGENTYEQYF. CDR3 nucleotide sequence: TGTGCCAGCAGCTGGGGGGGGGAGAATACCTACGAGCAGTACTTC.

The rearrangement links TRBV7-2 to TRBJ1-2, with 10 bases aligning to TRBD1. The CDR3 is made up of 15 amino acids. V lost 5 bases, J lost 4 bases, and 7 bases stayed unmatched. Germline CDR1 reads SGHTA; CDR2 reads FQGNSA. The CDR3 is CASSLRDRGLYGYTF. Written as DNA, the CDR3 is TGTGCCAGCAGCCTCCGGGACAGGGGCCTCTATGGCTACACCTTC. Full variable domain (missing parts from reference TRBV7-2 and TRBJ1-2): GAGVSQSPSNKVTEKGKDVELRCDPISGHTALYWYRQSLGQGLEFLIYFQGNSAPDKSGLPSDRFSAERTGGSVSTLTIQRTQQEDSAVYLCASSLRDRGLYGYTFGSGTRLTVV.

V usage is TRBV7-6 and J usage is TRBJ1-2; TRBD1 agrees at 8 bases. CDR1 and CDR2 from the germline V gene are SGHVS and FNYEAQ. This CDR3 comprises 15 residues. Unmatched junction bases numbered 5, after V lost 5 bases and J lost 0 bases. This CDR3 is CASSTGQGANYGYTF. The CDR3 bases are TGTGCCAGCAGCACCGGACAGGGAGCTAACTATGGCTACACCTTC. The whole variable domain, remainder taken from reference TRBV7-6 and TRBJ1-2, is GAGVSQSPRYKVTKRGQDVALRCDPISGHVSLYWYRQALGQGPEFLTYFNYEAQQDKSGLPNDRFSAERPEGSISTLTIQRTEQRDSAMYRCASSTGQGANYGYTFGSGTRLTVV.

This CDR3 reads CASSLKGVEGFYEQYF. CDR3 DNA: TGTGCCAGCAGCTTAAAAGGGGTGGAGGGTTTCTACGAGCAGTACTTC. This chain connects TRBV7-2 to TRBJ2-7; D is perhaps TRBD2 (6 bases). V gave up 2 bases and J gave up 3 bases, with 17 bases separating them. CDR1 and CDR2 (germline): SGHTA, FQGNSA. This CDR3 has 16 amino acids.

This rearrangement joins TRBV14 to TRBJ1-3, with D perhaps TRBD1 (5 bases). V was shortened by 1 base and J by 0 bases, with 10 bases between the two germline ends. Germline V gene data show CDR1 as SGHDN and CDR2 as FVKESK. This CDR3 is 16 amino acids long. The CDR3 sequence is CASSQGRQFSGNTIYF. CDR3 coding DNA: TGTGCCAGCAGCCAAGGGAGACAGTTCTCTGGAAACACCATATATTTT.

V is TRBV5-1 and J is TRBJ1-2; D might be TRBD1 (5 bases). Germline V gene data show CDR1 as SGHRS and CDR2 as YFSETQ. The CDR3 length is 16 residues. V lost 0 bases and J lost 7, with 19 bases in between. The DNA for the CDR3 is TGCGCCAGCAGCTTGGGTTCGGGTCGGGGACGGAGTGGCTACACCTTC. This gives the protein CASSLGSGRGRSGYTF.

The V and J genes are TRBV5-6 and TRBJ1-3; maybe TRBD1 (6 bases). Trimming cost V 4 bases and J 0 bases, with 14 bases left between them. The CDR3 runs to 16 residues. Germline V gene sequence: CDR1 SGHDT, CDR2 YYEEEE. In DNA, the CDR3 is TGTGCCAGCAGCCTACAGGGTGGGGGCTCTGGAAACACCATATATTTT. It specifies CASSLQGGGSGNTIYF.

This chain uses TRBV10-3 with TRBJ2-1; 11 bases agree with TRBD2. Germline V gene data show CDR1 as ENHRY and CDR2 as SYGVKD. CDR3 length equals 19 residues. V was pared by 6 bases and J by 9 bases, with 22 bases of the junction left unmatched. CDR3 protein: CAISRAGQVAGGLLGEQFF. CDR3 sequence (DNA): TGTGCCATCAGCCGTGCGGGACAAGTAGCGGGAGGGCTTTTGGGTGAGCAGTTCTTC.

The chain combines TRBV7-9 with TRBJ2-6; no clear D gene. Germline V lookup: CDR1 SEHNR, CDR2 FQNEAQ (reference sequence). Trimming pared 5 bases from V and 4 bases from J, leaving 6 bases between. The CDR3 runs 13 residues. CDR3 in DNA: TGTGCCAGCAGCCCCCCGGGGGCCAACGTCCTGACTTTC. This gives the protein CASSPPGANVLTF. The full variable domain, completed using reference TRBV7-9 and TRBJ2-6, is DTGVSQNPRHKITKRGQNVTFRCDPISEHNRLYWYRQTLGQGPEFLTYFQNEAQLEKSRLLSDRFSAERPKGSFSTLEIQRTEQGDSAMYLCASSPPGANVLTFGAGSRLTVL.

The CDR3 is CASSPSGRFDTQYF. The CDR3 region has the DNA TGTGCCAGCAGTCCTAGCGGGAGATTTGATACGCAGTATTTT. This sequence joins TRBV2 and TRBJ2-3; 10 bases fit TRBD2. From germline, CDR1 is SNHLY and CDR2 FYNNEI. Trimming removed 5 bases from V and 6 bases from J; junction bases left unmatched: 5. CDR3 length: 14 residues.

The CDR3 DNA reads TGTGCCAGCAGCTTAGCCGATCAGGGAGATACGCAGTATTTT. It translates to CASSLADQGDTQYF. The V gene is TRBV7-6, the J gene TRBJ2-3; D perhaps matches TRBD1 (5 bases). The V and J ends lost 0 bases and 5 bases respectively, with 9 bases between them. This CDR3 is built from 14 residues. CDR1 is SGHVS and CDR2 is FNYEAQ in the germline V gene. Full variable domain (missing parts from reference TRBV7-6 and TRBJ2-3): GAGVSQSPRYKVTKRGQDVALRCDPISGHVSLYWYRQALGQGPEFLTYFNYEAQQDKSGLPNDRFSAERPEGSISTLTIQRTEQRDSAMYRCASSLADQGDTQYFGPGTRLTVL.

V is TRBV4-1 and J is TRBJ2-7; 9 bases align to TRBD2. The CDR3 consists of 15 residues. V shed 4 bases, J shed 2 bases, and the junction held 6 bases outside the gene matches. Germline V lookup: CDR1 MGHRA, CDR2 YSYEKL. The CDR3 region is CASSPPGLAAYEQYF. The CDR3 region has the DNA TGCGCCAGCAGCCCTCCGGGACTAGCAGCCTACGAGCAGTACTTC.